Following are 8 T cell receptor beta chains from one sample sequenced in a study of vaccination and CD4 T cells after COVID-19. As to time point: late sampling 161 to 241 days after vaccination in a few convalescent patients. Treatment reported: roughly 10-day PBMC culture with coronavirus spike peptide pools or control peptides (ViraFEST assay). The antigens for these receptors are not known. Oncomine TCR Beta short-read sequencing was applied to DNA from cultured CD4+ T cells. A single record per CDR3 protein comes from TCRdb applying MiXCR to the PCR reads. Here the sample spans some 20,000 distinct CDR3 sequences, around two fifths being singletons. The sequencing used CD4+ T cells from blood, cultured in vitro, collected about 7 months after SARS-CoV-2 vaccination. The receptors were gathered from a human donor who had recovered from COVID-19.

The V gene is TRBV5-4, the J gene TRBJ2-7, with 8 bases matching TRBD2. The germline V gene has CDR1 SGHNT and CDR2 YYREEE (reference sequence). The CDR3 has 17 residues. V was pared by 0 bases and J by 2 bases, with 10 bases of the junction left unmatched. In nucleotides, the CDR3 is TGTGCCAGCAGCTTGGGGGCCCGGGGGGGGATAGCCTACGAGCAGTACTTC. Its protein product is CASSLGARGGIAYEQYF.

The V gene is TRBV20-1, the J gene TRBJ2-3, with D unresolved. Trimming stripped 4 bases from V and 4 bases from J, with 21 bases between. This CDR3 has 16 amino acids. CDR1 DFQATT and CDR2 SNEGSKA come from the germline V gene (reference sequence). CDR3 loop: CSATERLRTGPDTQYF. The CDR3 DNA is TGCAGTGCTACTGAAAGATTGAGGACCGGGCCAGATACGCAGTATTTT.

This chain connects TRBV6-2 or TRBV6-3 to TRBJ2-1; D gene unclear. The CDR3 has 12 residues. The ends were cut back, 2 bases at V and 10 bases at J, with 9 bases in the middle. CDR1 and CDR2 from the germline V gene are MNHEY and SVGEGT. CDR3: CASSYLQLEQFF. The DNA of the CDR3 is TGTGCCAGCAGTTACCTACAACTCGAGCAGTTCTTC.

The V gene is TRBV20-1, the J gene TRBJ1-2; the D is unclear. V was pared by 1 base and J by 7 bases, with 16 bases between. CDR1 and CDR2 from the germline V gene are DFQATT and SNEGSKA (reference sequence). This CDR3 has 14 residues. The CDR3 bases are TGCAGTGCTAGAGCCGGCCAGGCCGATTTTGGCTACACCTTC. Translated: CSARAGQADFGYTF.

This clonotype was picked up a small number of times. The rearrangement joins TRBV6-1 to TRBJ2-7; 7 bases are shared with TRBD1. Germline V gives CDR1 MNHNS, CDR2 SASEGT. The CDR3 sequence is 13 residues long. V was clipped by 7 bases and J by 1 base; unmatched bases: 4. Here the CDR3 DNA reads TGTGCCAGCAACCCGGGACAGTCCTACGAGCAGTACTTC. Translated, it gives CASNPGQSYEQYF.

This clonotype was detected only a few times. The J gene is TRBJ1-1, the V gene TRBV6-5, with 9 bases identical to TRBD1. J was trimmed by 4 bases and V by 2 bases; bases with no gene match: 11. The CDR3 runs to 17 residues. Looked up from germline, CDR1 is MNHEY and CDR2 is SVGAGI. In DNA form, the CDR3 reads TGTGCCAGCAGTTACAGATTGGGACAGGGTCGGGCCACTGAAGCTTTCTTT. It translates to CASSYRLGQGRATEAFF.

This chain uses TRBV6-1 with TRBJ1-5; 10 bases align to TRBD1. Germline V gene data show CDR1 as MNHNS and CDR2 as SASEGT. The CDR3 contains 16 residues. The J segment lost 7 bases and the V segment lost 6 bases, leaving 12 bases of the junction unmatched. CDR3 bases: TGTGCCAGCAGCCCTCGGACAGGGGGTTCTTGGCAGCCCCAGCATTTT. Its translation is CASSPRTGGSWQPQHF.

The chain couples TRBV6-2 or TRBV6-3 to TRBJ2-1; TRBD1 is a possible D gene (6 bases). CDR3 length equals 14 residues. Germline V gives CDR1 MNHEY, CDR2 SVGEGT. V lost 4 bases and J lost 12, with 19 bases in between. The DNA of the CDR3 is TGTGCCAGCAGTTTGAGGACAGACGAATGGTGGCAGTTCTTC. Translated: CASSLRTDEWWQFF.